These 14 T cell receptor beta chains came from one sample sequenced in a study of shared clonotypes between healthy human individuals. TCRdb's copy holds only in-frame clones and misses some; the assay was immunoSEQ multiplex PCR. The profile shows about 2.4 million clones, approximately 92% of them singletons. Specimen: naive CD4+ T cells sorted from blood. The subset here: CD45RA+ positively selected. Every receptor here comes from a man between 18 and 35 years old in good health.

The chain uses TRBV30 and TRBJ2-3, with TRBD2 matching 12 bases. V lost 3 bases and J lost 4; bases outside the gene matches: 11. The germline V gene encodes CDR1 GTSNPN and CDR2 SVGIG (reference sequence). CDR3 length: 17 residues. CDR3 in DNA: TGTGCCTGGAGCGTGACCAGGACTAGCGGGAACGCAGATACGCAGTATTTT. Its translation: CAWSVTRTSGNADTQYF.

The rearrangement links TRBV7-2 to TRBJ2-7; D unclear. The CDR3 extends over 15 amino acids. V lost 4 bases and J 4 bases, leaving 17 bases between the germline ends. Germline values: CDR1 SGHTA, CDR2 FQGNSA. The CDR3 spells CASSSPTTGLYEQYF. The CDR3 nucleotides are TGTGCCAGCAGCTCCCCCACCACCGGTTTGTACGAGCAGTACTTC.

V gene TRBV6-1 combines with J gene TRBJ1-2; 8 bases align to TRBD1. The CDR3 covers 12 residues. The trim removed 11 bases at V and 8 bases at J, leaving 10 bases unmatched. The V gene's germline CDR1 is MNHNS and CDR2 SASEGT. In nucleotides, the CDR3 is TGTGCCGGTCAGCAGGGGGCTCAAGGCTACACCTTC. Translating gives CAGQQGAQGYTF.

The rearrangement links TRBV13 to TRBJ1-2; D might be TRBD1 (5 bases). This CDR3 has 15 amino acids. Germline assignment: CDR1 PRHDT and CDR2 FYEKMQ (reference sequence). Trimming pared 3 bases from V and 2 bases from J, leaving 13 bases between. CDR3 loop: CASSFGGKGNYGYTF. Written as DNA, the CDR3 is TGTGCCAGCAGCTTCGGGGGAAAGGGGAACTATGGCTACACCTTC. Full variable domain (remainder filled in from reference TRBV13 and TRBJ1-2): AAGVIQSPRHLIKEKRETATLKCYPIPRHDTVYWYQQGPGQDPQFLISFYEKMQSDKGSIPDRFSAQQFSDYHSELNMSSLELGDSALYFCASSFGGKGNYGYTFGSGTRLTVV.

The chain has TRBV2 and TRBJ2-7; 8 bases align to TRBD1. Unmatched junction bases numbered 6, after V lost 4 bases and J lost 10 bases. CDR1 and CDR2 (germline): SNHLY, FYNNEI. CDR3 length: 12 residues. CDR3 in amino acids: CASSAIGQGQYF. The CDR3, as DNA: TGTGCCAGCAGTGCAATCGGACAGGGCCAGTACTTC.

V usage is TRBV21-1 and J usage is TRBJ1-1; TRBD1 is the table's D call, not checked against the DNA. TRBV21-1 is a pseudogene. The CDR3 consists of 17 residues. The CDR3 DNA reads as TGTGCCAGCAGCAAAATTCCACCGACAGGGAAGAACACTGAAGCTTTCTTT. This sequence encodes CASSKIPPTGKNTEAFF.

The chain is built from TRBV5-1 and TRBJ2-1; the match to TRBD2 covers 9 bases. Trimming removed 4 bases from V and 1 base from J; junction bases left unmatched: 3. Germline CDR1 reads SGHRS; CDR2 reads YFSETQ. The CDR3 contains 15 residues. The CDR3 nucleotides are TGCGCCAGCAGCGTAGCGGGGGAGTCCTACAATGAGCAGTTCTTC. Translation gives CASSVAGESYNEQFF. Drawing the rest from reference TRBV5-1 and TRBJ2-1, the complete variable domain is KAGVTQTPRYLIKTRGQQVTLSCSPISGHRSVSWYQQTPGQGLQFLFEYFSETQRNKGNFPGRFSGRQFSNSRSEMNVSTLELGDSALYLCASSVAGESYNEQFFGPGTRLTVL.

This clone has a single count. J is TRBJ2-5 and V is TRBV5-4; D ambiguous. Germline V lookup: CDR1 SGHNT, CDR2 YYREEE (reference sequence). V was pared by 0 bases and J by 5 bases, with 11 bases between. The CDR3 sequence is 14 residues long. This chain's CDR3 is CASSLGSLGETQYF. The DNA for the CDR3 is TGTGCCAGCAGCTTGGGCTCCCTCGGCGAGACCCAGTACTTC. Full variable domain (missing parts from reference TRBV5-4 and TRBJ2-5): ETGVTQSPTHLIKTRGQQVTLRCSSQSGHNTVSWYQQALGQGPQFIFQYYREEENGRGNFPPRFSGLQFPNYSSELNVNALELDDSALYLCASSLGSLGETQYFGPGTRLLVL.

The gene calls are TRBV5-1 and TRBJ2-1; 8 bases map to TRBD2. The V and J ends lost 1 base and 0 bases, in that order; junction bases with no gene match: 3. CDR1 and CDR2 (germline): SGHRS, YFSETQ. This CDR3 contains 16 residues. The CDR3 DNA reads TGCGCCAGCAGCTTGATAAGCGGGAGCTCCTACAATGAGCAGTTCTTC. Its protein product is CASSLISGSSYNEQFF.

The chain is built from TRBV5-4 and TRBJ1-1; D is undetermined. Trimming took 3 bases from V and 5 from J, leaving 11 bases between them. This CDR3 is 13 amino acids long. The V gene's germline CDR1 is SGHNT and CDR2 YYREEE (reference sequence). The DNA for the CDR3 is TGTGCCAGCAGCTCTCACTCCAGGACTGAAGCTTTCTTT. Amino acids: CASSSHSRTEAFF.

The CDR3 coding sequence is TGTGCCAGCGTTTACCAAGAGACCCAGTACTTC. Amino acid sequence: CASVYQETQYF. The chain has TRBV2 and TRBJ2-5; unclear D gene. The CDR3 is 11 amino acids. Germline CDR1 and CDR2: SNHLY and FYNNEI. V shed 8 bases and J shed 0 bases, with 4 bases lying between them. The full variable domain, completed using reference TRBV2 and TRBJ2-5, is EPEVTQTPSHQVTQMGQEVILRCVPISNHLYFYWYRQILGQKVEFLVSFYNNEISEKSEIFDDQFSVERPDGSNFTLKIRSTKLEDSAMYFCASVYQETQYFGPGTRLLVL.

J is TRBJ1-1 and V is TRBV18; 11 bases are shared with TRBD1. V lost 3 bases, J lost 3 bases, and 3 bases stayed unmatched. Per germline, CDR1 KGHSH and CDR2 LQKENI. CDR3 length: 15 residues. CDR3 DNA: TGTGCCAGCTCACCCGGACAGGGGGCGGACACTGAAGCTTTCTTT. It is translated as CASSPGQGADTEAFF. Full variable domain (remainder filled in from reference TRBV18 and TRBJ1-1): NAGVMQNPRHLVRRRGQEARLRCSPMKGHSHVYWYRQLPEEGLKFMVYLQKENIIDESGMPKERFSAEFPKEGPSILRIQQVVRGDSAAYFCASSPGQGADTEAFFGQGTRLTVV.

The DNA for the CDR3 is TGTGCCAGCAGCTTGGAGCCCGGGGCCTTCTATCAGCAGTACTTC. Translation gives CASSLEPGAFYQQYF. The chain is built from TRBV5-6 and TRBJ2-7; the D gene could be TRBD1 or TRBD2 (5 bases each). The CDR3 is made up of 15 amino acids. The germline CDR1 and CDR2 sequences are SGHDT and YYEEEE. Between the trimmed V and J ends, which lost 0 bases and 8 bases, there was a span of 18 bases. The whole variable domain, filled in from reference TRBV5-6 and TRBJ2-7, reads DAGVTQSPTHLIKTRGQQVTLRCSPKSGHDTVSWYQQALGQGPQFIFQYYEEEERQRGNFPDRFSGHQFPNYSSELNVNALLLGDSALYLCASSLEPGAFYQQYFGPGTRLTVT.

To note about this clone: Other nucleotide sequences in the sample specify the same CDR3. The rearrangement joins TRBV19 to TRBJ1-1; D unclear. The V gene's germline CDR1 is LNHDA and CDR2 SQIVND (reference sequence). Trimming took 0 bases from V and 0 from J, leaving 2 bases between them. The CDR3 runs 13 residues. Here the CDR3 DNA reads TGTGCCAGTAGTATAGAGGTGAACACTGAAGCTTTCTTT. Translating it yields CASSIEVNTEAFF.